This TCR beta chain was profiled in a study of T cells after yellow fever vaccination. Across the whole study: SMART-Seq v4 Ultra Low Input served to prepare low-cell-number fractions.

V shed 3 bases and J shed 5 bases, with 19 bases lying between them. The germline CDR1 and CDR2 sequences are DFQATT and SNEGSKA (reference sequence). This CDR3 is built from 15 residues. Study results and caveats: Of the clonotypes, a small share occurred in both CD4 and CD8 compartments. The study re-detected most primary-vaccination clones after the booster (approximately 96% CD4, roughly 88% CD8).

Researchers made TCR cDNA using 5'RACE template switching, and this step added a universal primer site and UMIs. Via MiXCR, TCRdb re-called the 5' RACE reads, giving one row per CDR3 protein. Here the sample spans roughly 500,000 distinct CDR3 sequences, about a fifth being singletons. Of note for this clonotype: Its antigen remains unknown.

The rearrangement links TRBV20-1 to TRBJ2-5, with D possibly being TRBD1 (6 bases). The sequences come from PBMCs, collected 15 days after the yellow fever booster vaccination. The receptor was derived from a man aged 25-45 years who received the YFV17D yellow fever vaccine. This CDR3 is CSARGGPQGWETQYF. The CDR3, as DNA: TGCAGTGCTAGGGGTGGGCCCCAGGGGTGGGAGACCCAGTACTTC.